This paragraph reports one T cell receptor beta chain. The target antigen is unknown. The conserved phenylalanine or tryptophan is not found at the CDR3 terminus, so this likely reflects a read error. No DNA is shown, since the ends of the CDR3 on it are uncertain; the CDR3 is the one TCRdb lists. These data originate in a study of T cells in Graves' hyperthyroidism and ophthalmopathy. Study observations and caveats: Ophthalmopathy was model-predicted a median around 6.1 months pre-onset. Most thyroid-expanded clonotypes above 0.001 were also found in blood.

In germline, CDR1 is SGHRS, CDR2 YFSETQ. The CDR3 region is 8 residues in length, termini included. If no ophthalmopathy progression occurred within 18 months, Graves' hyperthyroidism was stable. Used for diagnoses were clinical symptoms, serum thyroxine and TRAb, thyroid ultrasound and orbital computed tomography. RNA transcripts were the template for amplifying TCR beta CDR3 regions. The HTBI primer set served for first-round RT-PCR of the TCR CDR3. MiXCR, applied by TCRdb to the multiplex PCR reads, yields one record per CDR3 protein. Found here are 610,000 or so distinct CDR3 sequences, about 43% of them singletons; the top ten hold around 8%.

The receptor's source is a woman younger than 35 with Graves' hyperthyroidism. The sample comprised peripheral blood or thyroid tissue (not recorded which). The V call is TRBV5-1, the J call TRBJ2-7; TRBD1 is the table's D call, not checked against the DNA. CDR3: CASSGGQG.